The entry that follows covers one TCR beta chain sequence. These data originate in a study of blood T cell repertoires in COVID-19. V shed 4 bases, J shed 2 bases, and the junction held 7 bases outside the gene matches. The CDR3 loop spans 16 amino acids. Germline V lookup: CDR1 MNHNY, CDR2 SVGAGI (reference sequence). Data came from immunoSEQ multiplex PCR; TCRdb stores just in-frame clones and leaves some out. The profile shows 250,000 to 300,000 clones, 88% of them singletons. The sequencing input was peripheral blood. The source is a woman under 40 with acute or convalescent COVID-19. The rearrangement joins TRBV6-6 to TRBJ2-7, with 11 bases that match TRBD2. The CDR3 loop is CASSSMLAGGTYEQYF. The CDR3 bases are TGTGCCAGCAGTTCAATGCTAGCGGGAGGCACCTACGAGCAGTACTTC.